The 22 T cell receptor beta chains below were found in one sample sequenced in a study of Ad26.COV2.S vaccination and SARS-CoV-2 variants. Data came from immunoSEQ multiplex PCR; TCRdb stores just in-frame clones and leaves some out. The sample consists of 350,000 to 400,000 clones, approximately 89% of them appearing once. Described treatment: about 20 received Ad26.COV2.S at low or high dose, single or two shots; 5 received placebo; per-sample allocation not given. Day 63 after the first vaccine or placebo injection was the time point for sampling. The sequences come from peripheral blood, collected in a trial of Ad26.COV2.S vaccine versus placebo. These receptors were obtained from a person between 18 and 60 years old who received the Ad26.COV2.S COVID-19 vaccine or a placebo.

This sequence joins TRBV5-4 and TRBJ1-1; D is uncertain. The CDR3 extends over 15 amino acids. V was shortened by 1 base and J by 1 base, with 11 bases between the two germline ends. CDR1 SGHNT and CDR2 YYREEE come from the germline V gene (reference sequence). CDR3 DNA sequence: TGTGCCAGCAGCTTGCCCGGGCGGGGGAACACTGAAGCTTTCTTT. It codes for CASSLPGRGNTEAFF.

The V and J genes are TRBV7-2 and TRBJ2-2; 8 nucleotides agree with TRBD1. CDR3 length: 15 amino acids. CDR1 is SGHTA, CDR2 FQGNSA, per germline. V trimming: 4 bases; J trimming: 5 bases; junction bases outside the gene matches: 6. CDR3 sequence: CASSSTGGRTGELFF. For the CDR3, the DNA is TGTGCCAGCAGCTCTACAGGGGGTAGGACCGGGGAGCTGTTTTTT.

The chain uses TRBV5-6 and TRBJ2-1; 9 bases match TRBD2. This CDR3 has 15 residues. Germline-derived CDR1 and CDR2 are SGHDT and YYEEEE. V shed 3 bases and J 8 bases; nucleotides not matched to a gene: 9. CDR3 in DNA: TGTGCCAGCAGCTCGTATGCGGGAGGGAGGGATGAGCAGTTCTTC. The encoded protein is CASSSYAGGRDEQFF.

The rearrangement uses TRBV27 and TRBJ2-2, with 7 bases aligning to TRBD2. V was pared by 7 bases and J by 3 bases, with 8 bases of the junction left unmatched. Germline CDR1 MNHEY, CDR2 SMNVEV (reference sequence). The CDR3 spans 15 residues. In DNA form, the CDR3 reads TGTGCCAGCAAAACTGGGGGAGGGCACACCGGGGAGCTGTTTTTT. It codes for CASKTGGGHTGELFF.

J is TRBJ2-7 and V is TRBV5-1; D possibly corresponds to TRBD2 (7 bases). Trimming shortened V by 3 bases and J by 4 bases, and 20 bases separated the two germline ends. Germline V lookup: CDR1 SGHRS, CDR2 YFSETQ. The CDR3 spans 16 residues. The CDR3 spells CASSSLGRGVRYEQYF. The CDR3 nucleotides are TGCGCCAGCAGCTCCCTTGGGAGGGGGGTGCGGTACGAGCAGTACTTC.

Concerning this clone: Different DNA sequences within this sample yield the same CDR3. This rearrangement joins TRBV6-5 to TRBJ1-1; no firm D call. V was trimmed by 2 bases and J by 2 bases, leaving 3 bases between them. Germline CDR1 reads MNHEY; CDR2 reads SVGAGI. This CDR3 has 12 amino acids. DNA of the CDR3: TGTGCCAGCAGTTACCGCAACACTGAAGCTTTCTTT. Translation: CASSYRNTEAFF.

The V gene is TRBV6-6, the J gene TRBJ2-2; 7 bases fit TRBD1. The ends lost 5 bases at V and 1 base at J; junction bases unmatched: 7. The CDR3 spans 16 residues. Germline V lookup: CDR1 MNHNY, CDR2 SVGAGI (reference sequence). The CDR3 bases are TGTGCCAGCAGTACAGACAGGGTATGGAACACCGGGGAGCTGTTTTTT. Translated: CASSTDRVWNTGELFF.

The V call is TRBV11-2, the J call TRBJ1-6, with D uncertain. This CDR3 contains 13 residues. V shed 3 bases and J shed 6 bases, with 6 bases lying between them. The V gene's germline CDR1 is SGHAT and CDR2 FQNNGV. The CDR3 sequence: CASSFLLNSPLHF. In DNA, the CDR3 is TGTGCCAGCAGCTTCCTCCTTAATTCACCCCTCCACTTT.

The gene calls are TRBV6-1 and TRBJ1-2, with 8 bases that match TRBD1. CDR3 size: 14 residues. J lost 3 bases, V lost 3 bases, and 3 bases had no gene match. Germline V CDR1 and CDR2: MNHNS, SASEGT. CDR3 amino acids: CASSDLTGDYGYTF. The CDR3 nucleotides are TGTGCCAGCAGTGACCTGACAGGGGACTATGGCTACACCTTC.

The rearrangement uses TRBV19 and TRBJ2-1, with TRBD2 matching 10 bases. V lost 5 bases to trimming and J lost 9 bases; unmatched junction nucleotides: 16. CDR3 size: 17 residues. Per the germline V gene, CDR1 is LNHDA and CDR2 is SQIVND (reference sequence). The CDR3 is CASSSPGGLAGVFEQFF. CDR3 nucleotides: TGTGCCAGTAGTTCACCCGGCGGGCTAGCGGGAGTTTTTGAGCAGTTCTTC.

This chain joins TRBV4-2 and TRBJ1-4; D unclear. Germline-derived CDR1 and CDR2 are LGHNA and YNFKEQ. The CDR3 extends over 14 amino acids. Trimming pared 5 bases from V and 5 bases from J, leaving 12 bases between. The CDR3 coding sequence is TGTGCCAGCAGCACTCGGGGTCTAAATGAAAAACTGTTTTTT. Translated: CASSTRGLNEKLFF.

The chain combines TRBV4-1 with TRBJ1-1, with a weak D call TRBD1 (5 bases). Germline V gene data show CDR1 as MGHRA and CDR2 as YSYEKL. The CDR3 sequence is 15 residues long. The germline V and J ends were trimmed by 4 bases and 1 base, with 13 bases remaining between them. CDR3 sequence (DNA): TGCGCCAGCAGCCCAGAGGCAGGGCCGAACACTGAAGCTTTCTTT. Its protein product is CASSPEAGPNTEAFF.

The V call is TRBV3-1 (or the pseudogene TRBV3-2), the J call TRBJ2-1; TRBD2 agrees at 10 bases. This CDR3 comprises 16 residues. The germline gives CDR1 LGHDT, CDR2 YNNKEL (reference sequence). The ends lost 2 bases at V and 7 bases at J; junction bases unmatched: 8. This CDR3 reads CASSQSGRGKRNEQFF. The CDR3 region has the DNA TGTGCCAGCAGCCAAAGCGGGAGGGGGAAAAGGAATGAGCAGTTCTTC.

This clone was observed once. This sequence joins TRBV5-5 and TRBJ2-7; D is uncertain. CDR1 and CDR2 (germline): SGHKS, YYEKEE (reference sequence). V was cut by 0 bases and J by 2 bases, with 9 bases left in between. This CDR3 has 14 residues. CDR3 region: CASSLAYGAYEQYF. In DNA, the CDR3 is TGTGCCAGCAGCTTGGCTTATGGGGCCTACGAGCAGTACTTC.

The J gene is TRBJ1-5, the V gene TRBV6-5; TRBD1 is a possible D gene (5 bases). CDR1 and CDR2 from the germline V gene are MNHEY and SVGAGI. Deletions cut 4 bases from V and 2 bases from J, with 15 bases between. This CDR3 has 16 amino acids. DNA of the CDR3: TGTGCCAGCAGTTCCTTAGTGGGGCTGGGCAATCAGCCCCAGCATTTT. This gives the protein CASSSLVGLGNQPQHF.

The gene calls are TRBV19 and TRBJ1-5; a possible D gene is TRBD1 (5 bases). With 5 bases removed from V and 9 bases from J, the gap between germline ends came to 20 bases. The CDR3 is made up of 15 amino acids. CDR1 is LNHDA and CDR2 is SQIVND in the germline V gene (reference sequence). The CDR3 spells CASSRPGERLRPQHF. CDR3 DNA: TGTGCCAGTAGTCGCCCGGGGGAGCGATTACGGCCCCAGCATTTT.

The rearrangement joins TRBV2 to TRBJ2-5, with 9 bases identical to TRBD2. V shed 4 bases and J 4 bases; nucleotides not matched to a gene: 7. Germline V CDR1 and CDR2: SNHLY, FYNNEI. The CDR3 is made up of 15 amino acids. The CDR3 reads CASSVDSGSTETQYF. In nucleotides, the CDR3 is TGTGCCAGCAGTGTGGATAGCGGGAGTACAGAGACCCAGTACTTC.

CDR3 residues: CASSLTTIEQFF. As DNA, the CDR3 is TGTGCCAGCAGTTTAACGACTATTGAGCAGTTCTTC. The chain recombines TRBV12-3 or TRBV12-4 with TRBJ2-1, with D maybe TRBD2 (5 bases). The CDR3 is made up of 12 amino acids. V lost 2 bases and J 9 bases, leaving 8 bases between the germline ends.

The chain employs TRBV7-8 and TRBJ2-7; 7 nucleotides line up with TRBD1. CDR3 length: 14 residues. Germline V gene lookup returns CDR1 SGHVS and CDR2 FQNEAQ. The V segment lost 5 bases and the J segment 4 bases; nucleotides outside the gene matches: 8. CDR3 sequence reads: CASSPQGTVYEQYF. Here the CDR3 DNA reads TGTGCCAGCAGCCCGCAGGGGACAGTTTACGAGCAGTACTTC.

The gene calls are TRBV3-1 (or the pseudogene TRBV3-2) and TRBJ2-1, with 8 bases fitting TRBD1. Trimming cost V 1 base and J 7 bases; bases outside gene matches: 3. The CDR3 extends over 14 amino acids. Germline V gene data show CDR1 as LGHDT and CDR2 as YNNKEL (reference sequence). DNA for the CDR3: TGTGCCAGCAGCCAAGGGTACAGGGGGAATGAGCAGTTCTTC. Its translation is CASSQGYRGNEQFF.

The chain couples TRBV27 to TRBJ2-7; D ambiguous. The V end was cut by 5 bases, the J end by 5 bases, with 19 bases between. CDR3 length equals 15 residues. CDR1 and CDR2 from the germline V gene are MNHEY and SMNVEV (reference sequence). CDR3 sequence: CASSPTDILAHEQYF. The CDR3 coding sequence is TGTGCCAGCAGTCCAACGGATATATTAGCCCACGAGCAGTACTTC.

The V call is TRBV4-1, the J call TRBJ2-1; D is perhaps TRBD2 (5 bases). V lost 0 bases to trimming and J lost 9 bases, with 9 bases between them. Germline V gene lookup returns CDR1 MGHRA and CDR2 YSYEKL. The CDR3 loop spans 13 amino acids. This chain's CDR3 is CASSQELAGEQFF. Written as DNA, the CDR3 is TGCGCCAGCAGCCAAGAGCTAGCTGGTGAGCAGTTCTTC.